The present T cell receptor (beta chain) was sequenced within a study of T cells in Graves' hyperthyroidism and ophthalmopathy. The study's findings and limits: Most thyroid clonotypes with frequency above 0.001 were detected in blood.

Amplified TCR beta CDR3 regions came from RNA transcripts. First-round RT-PCR with HTBI primers amplified the TCR CDR3 region. TCRdb redid the calling of the multiplex PCR reads with MiXCR, one entry per CDR3 protein. The sample holds 330,000 or so distinct CDR3 sequences, about a sixth seen once. With 1 base removed from V and 7 bases from J, the gap between germline ends came to 16 bases. CDR1 is SQVTM, CDR2 ANQGSEA, per germline. This CDR3 has 14 residues. This clonotype was detected many times. The antigen remains undetermined. Exclusion criteria comprised uncontrolled infection, other autoimmune disease, pregnancy or lactation.

The chain joins TRBV29-1 to TRBJ1-2; D might be TRBD1 (6 bases). The sequenced sample consisted of blood. The receptor comes from a woman aged 40 to 50 with Graves' ophthalmopathy. The CDR3 spells CSVEGERGGLGYTF. CDR3 nucleotides: TGCAGCGTTGAAGGGGAACGGGGGGGGCTTGGCTACACCTTC.